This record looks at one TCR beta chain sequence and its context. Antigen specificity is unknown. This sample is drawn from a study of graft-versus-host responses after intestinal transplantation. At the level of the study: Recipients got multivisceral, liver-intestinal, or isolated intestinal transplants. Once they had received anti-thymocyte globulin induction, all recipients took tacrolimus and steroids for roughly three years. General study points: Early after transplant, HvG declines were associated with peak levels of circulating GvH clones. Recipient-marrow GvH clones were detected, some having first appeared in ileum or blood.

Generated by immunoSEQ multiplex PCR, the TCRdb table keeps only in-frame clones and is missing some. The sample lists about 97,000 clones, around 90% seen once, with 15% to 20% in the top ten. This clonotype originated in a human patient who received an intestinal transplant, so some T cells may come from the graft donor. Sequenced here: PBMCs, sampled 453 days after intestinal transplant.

The CDR3 DNA is TGTGCCAGTAGTATAAGGGCAGGGCGGCCTAATGAAAAACTGTTTTTT. Translated, it gives CASSIRAGRPNEKLFF. The chain links TRBV19 to TRBJ1-4; D is possibly TRBD1 (5 bases). Germline CDR1 is LNHDA and CDR2 is SQIVND (reference sequence). The length of the CDR3 is 16 residues. V dropped 2 bases and J dropped 3 bases, with 13 bases sitting between them.